This TCR beta chain came from a study of blood T cell repertoires in COVID-19. Looking at the study overall: PBMCs, B-cell-depleted T cells, or T cells were the source of the cDNA or gDNA that made up the material.

This clone was seen once. While infection was still active, Seattle patients were enrolled and then followed longitudinally. Original data processing: Nucleated cell counts were estimated from reference gene primer amplification. Repertoires were generated with immunoSEQ multiplex PCR, while TCRdb's copy carries only in-frame clones and drops some. That table gives V, J and clone size, and the DNA gave D and trimming. This table has hundreds of thousands of clones, roughly 90% appearing once. There are 17 residues in the CDR3. Losses at the gene ends were 5 bases for V and 0 bases for J; bases not matched to a gene: 10. Germline CDR1 reads SGHVS; CDR2 reads FNYEAQ.

V and J are TRBV7-6 and TRBJ2-1; 7 bases match TRBD2. The source of this sequence is a woman aged 25 to 39 with COVID-19, enrolled during active disease. Sequenced material: peripheral blood. CDR3 residues: CASSLERGDSSYNEQFF. The CDR3 DNA reads as TGTGCCAGCAGCCTTGAGCGGGGTGACTCCTCCTACAATGAGCAGTTCTTC.